This T cell receptor (beta chain) was sequenced in a study of blood T cell repertoires in COVID-19. Assay used: immunoSEQ multiplex PCR; TCRdb lists only in-frame clones, some missing. Of about 68,000 clones in the sample, roughly 89% were seen once. This sequence originates from a man aged 30-40 years with acute or convalescent COVID-19. Sequenced material: peripheral blood.

The CDR3 DNA reads TGCGCCAGCAGTGATGGGGGGGAGCCCTACAATGAGCAGTTCTTC. This translates into CASSDGGEPYNEQFF. J is TRBJ2-1 and V is TRBV10-1, with 7 bases identical to TRBD2. From germline, CDR1 is WNHNN and CDR2 SYGVQD (reference sequence). The CDR3 length is 15 residues. J gave up 2 bases and V 3 bases, and 4 bases lay outside the gene matches.